The 10 T cell receptor beta chains below were found in one sample sequenced in a study of shared T cell receptors in the human thymus (dated by TCRdb to the early 2020s). Preparation of the library involved the immunoSEQ multiplex PCR assay. Held by TCRdb, this immuneACCESS table contains in-frame sequences only and omits some clones. Under half of the omission traces to an unresolved V gene where checked; the cause of the rest is unknown. The sample table lists roughly 410,000 clones, more than 85% of them with a count of one. Of the sample, approximately 0.018% falls within the top ten clones. Sample: thymocytes. These receptors originate from a human donor.

The chain recombines TRBV29-1 with TRBJ2-2; 7 bases match TRBD1. Per germline, CDR1 SQVTM and CDR2 ANQGSEA. J lost 6 bases, V lost 5 bases, and 12 bases had no gene match. The length of the CDR3 is 15 residues. The CDR3 loop reads CSVSRDSKRSGELFF. The DNA of the CDR3 is TGCAGCGTTAGCCGGGACAGTAAACGGTCCGGGGAGCTGTTTTTT.

The chain links TRBV5-1 to TRBJ2-2; D is unresolved. Germline V lookup: CDR1 SGHRS, CDR2 YFSETQ. Trimming pared 5 bases from V and 7 bases from J, leaving 18 bases between. The CDR3 is 15 residues long. CDR3 nucleotides: TGCGCCAGCAGAACCCCTGGGCCTAATAACGGGGAGCTGTTTTTT. It yields the protein CASRTPGPNNGELFF.

The chain carries TRBV4-1 and TRBJ1-4; D might be TRBD1 (5 bases). CDR1 and CDR2 (germline): MGHRA, YSYEKL. This CDR3 is built from 13 residues. V was cut by 3 bases and J by 9 bases, with 11 bases left in between. The CDR3: CASSQESGKKLFF. CDR3 bases: TGCGCCAGCAGCCAGGAGTCAGGGAAAAAACTGTTTTTT.

The chain employs TRBV10-3 and TRBJ2-3; D not certain. The CDR3 sequence is 14 residues long. The germline CDR1 and CDR2 sequences are ENHRY and SYGVKD. The V end lost 2 bases, the J end lost 4 bases, and 10 bases lay between the germline ends. CDR3 sequence reads: CAISEPVPADTQYF. The DNA of the CDR3 is TGTGCCATCAGTGAGCCTGTTCCGGCAGATACGCAGTATTTT.

The rearrangement joins TRBV5-1 to TRBJ2-7; D gene unclear. CDR3 length: 15 amino acids. Germline loops: CDR1 SGHRS, CDR2 YFSETQ. V shed 3 bases and J shed 2 bases, with 15 bases lying between them. The CDR3 coding sequence is TGCGCCAGCAGCTCGAGACGCCACCGAACCTACGAGCAGTACTTC. Its translation: CASSSRRHRTYEQYF.

The chain recombines TRBV30 with TRBJ1-2, with 10 nucleotides matching TRBD1. Germline CDR1 reads GTSNPN; CDR2 reads SVGIG (reference sequence). CDR3 length equals 16 residues. J was trimmed by 7 bases and V by 2 bases; bases with no gene match: 13. The CDR3 DNA sequence: TGTGCCTGGAGTTCCCCTACGCGGGACAGGGGAGGTGGCTACACCTTC. Its translation: CAWSSPTRDRGGGYTF.

This clone was observed a few times. The V call is TRBV28, the J call TRBJ2-2; TRBD1 agrees at 9 bases. CDR1 is MDHEN and CDR2 is SYDVKM in the germline V gene. The CDR3 spans 18 residues. V lost 6 bases to trimming and J lost 0 bases; unmatched junction nucleotides: 11. CDR3 loop: CASRRKLYRGPNTGELFF. In DNA form, the CDR3 reads TGTGCCAGCAGACGGAAGCTATACAGGGGGCCGAACACCGGGGAGCTGTTTTTT.

This chain uses TRBV9 with TRBJ2-6; 11 bases map to TRBD1. The CDR3 extends over 19 amino acids. Trimming at V came to 1 base and at J to 1 base, leaving 7 bases not matched to a gene. Germline V gives CDR1 SGDLS, CDR2 YYNGEE. The CDR3 DNA reads TGTGCCAGCAGCGTACAGGCGGACAGGGGGCGTTCTGGGGCCAACGTCCTGACTTTC. It yields the protein CASSVQADRGRSGANVLTF.

This sequence joins TRBV5-1 and TRBJ1-1, with TRBD1 matching 7 bases. V was clipped by 0 bases and J by 8 bases; unmatched bases: 7. This CDR3 comprises 14 residues. Germline CDR1 is SGHRS and CDR2 is YFSETQ. The CDR3 sequence is CASSLGILDREAFF. For the CDR3, the DNA is TGCGCCAGCAGCTTGGGGATCTTGGACAGGGAAGCTTTCTTT.

Only one count was recorded for this clone. The genes are TRBV20-1 and TRBJ2-4; D unclear. CDR3 length: 11 amino acids. Trimming cost V 3 bases and J 5 bases, with 5 bases left between them. From germline, CDR1 is DFQATT and CDR2 SNEGSKA (reference sequence). CDR3 residues: CSARCQNIQYF. The CDR3 DNA reads as TGCAGTGCTAGGTGTCAAAACATTCAGTACTTC.